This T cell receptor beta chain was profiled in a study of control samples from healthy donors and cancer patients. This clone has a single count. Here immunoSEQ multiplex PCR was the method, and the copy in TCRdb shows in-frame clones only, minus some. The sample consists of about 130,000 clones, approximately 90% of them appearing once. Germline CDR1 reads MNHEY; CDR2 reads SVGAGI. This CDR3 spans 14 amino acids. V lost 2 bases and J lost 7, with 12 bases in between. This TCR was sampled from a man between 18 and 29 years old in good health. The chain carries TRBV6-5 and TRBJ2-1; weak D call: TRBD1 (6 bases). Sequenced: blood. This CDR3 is CASSYISGENEQFF. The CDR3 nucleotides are TGTGCCAGCAGTTACATCTCAGGGGAGAATGAGCAGTTCTTC.